Given below is one T cell receptor (beta chain) in context. As yet, its antigen is unknown. This sample was included in a study of regulatory T cells in long-lasting Graves disease. About the research overall: Under 3 months of antithyroid drugs had been taken by newly diagnosed Graves' patients. General observations from the study: Newly diagnosed Graves' patients had higher TCR diversity than persistent ones.

The ends were cut back, 0 bases at V and 8 bases at J, with 9 bases in the middle. The CDR3 loop spans 13 amino acids. CDR1 SGHRS and CDR2 YFSETQ come from the germline V gene. Arm-PCR with iRepertoire HTBI primers amplified the CDR3 regions for these TCR beta libraries. TCRdb fed the multiplex PCR reads into MiXCR, producing one record per CDR3 protein. The table lists 530,000 or so distinct CDR3 sequences, roughly 12% of them singletons, with about 9.1% in the top ten. Time point in this sample: newly diagnosed GD, antithyroid drugs for less than 3 months. RNA from PBMCs was the source of the TCR library. The data were also submitted as part of a second study, on T cells in Graves' hyperthyroidism and ophthalmopathy. From that second work: Patients aged 18 to 65 had newly diagnosed hyperthyroidism that had lasted under 2 months.

V and J are TRBV5-1 and TRBJ2-1; D remains unclear. The TCR was taken from a man under 40 with Graves disease. This material consisted of peripheral blood mononuclear cells (PBMCs), taken at new diagnosis, from a patient treated with antithyroid drugs. CDR3 in amino acids: CASSLGSGYEQFF. The DNA of the CDR3 is TGCGCCAGCAGCTTGGGATCAGGCTATGAGCAGTTCTTC.